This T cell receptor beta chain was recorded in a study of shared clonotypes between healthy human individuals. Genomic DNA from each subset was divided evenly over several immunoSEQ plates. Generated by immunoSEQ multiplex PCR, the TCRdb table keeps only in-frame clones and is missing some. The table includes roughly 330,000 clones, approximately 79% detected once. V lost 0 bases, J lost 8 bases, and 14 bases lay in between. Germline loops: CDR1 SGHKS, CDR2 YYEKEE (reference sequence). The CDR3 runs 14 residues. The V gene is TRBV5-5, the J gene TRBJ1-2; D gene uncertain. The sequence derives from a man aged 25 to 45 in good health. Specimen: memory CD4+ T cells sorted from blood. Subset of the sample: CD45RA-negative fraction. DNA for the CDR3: TGTGCCAGCAGCTTGGTATTGGGGTCTAGAGGCTACACCTTC. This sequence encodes CASSLVLGSRGYTF.